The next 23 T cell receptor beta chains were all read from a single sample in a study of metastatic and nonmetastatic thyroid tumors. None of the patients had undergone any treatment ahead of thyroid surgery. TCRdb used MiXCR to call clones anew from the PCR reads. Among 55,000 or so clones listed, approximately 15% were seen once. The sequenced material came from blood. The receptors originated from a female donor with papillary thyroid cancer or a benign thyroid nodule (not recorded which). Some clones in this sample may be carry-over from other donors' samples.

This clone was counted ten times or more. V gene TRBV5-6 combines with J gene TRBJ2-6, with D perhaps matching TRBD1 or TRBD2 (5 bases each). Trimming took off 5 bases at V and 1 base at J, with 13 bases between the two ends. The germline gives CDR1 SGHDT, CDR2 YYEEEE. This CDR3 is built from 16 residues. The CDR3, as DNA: TGTGCCAGCAGGTGGGGACCCTCGTCTGGGGCCAACGTCCTGACTTTC. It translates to CASRWGPSSGANVLTF.

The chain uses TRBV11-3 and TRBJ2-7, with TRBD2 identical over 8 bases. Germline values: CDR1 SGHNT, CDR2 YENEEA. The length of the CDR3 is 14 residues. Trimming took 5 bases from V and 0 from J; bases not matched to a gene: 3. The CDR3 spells CASSPGLASYEQYF. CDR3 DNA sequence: TGTGCCAGCAGCCCAGGACTAGCCTCCTACGAGCAGTACTTC.

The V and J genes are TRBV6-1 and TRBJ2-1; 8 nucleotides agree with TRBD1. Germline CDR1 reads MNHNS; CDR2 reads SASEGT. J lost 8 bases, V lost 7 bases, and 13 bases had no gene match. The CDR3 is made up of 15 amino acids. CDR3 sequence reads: CASNRQGSMFYEQFF. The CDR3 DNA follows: TGTGCCAGCAACAGACAGGGGTCGATGTTTTATGAGCAGTTCTTC.

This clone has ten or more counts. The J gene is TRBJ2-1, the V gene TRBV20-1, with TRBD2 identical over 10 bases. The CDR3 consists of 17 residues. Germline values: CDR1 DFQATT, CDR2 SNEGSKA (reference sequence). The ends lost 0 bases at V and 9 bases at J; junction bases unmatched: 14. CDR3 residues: CSARDNAPSGRRSEQFF. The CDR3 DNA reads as TGCAGTGCTAGAGATAACGCCCCTAGCGGGAGAAGGAGTGAGCAGTTCTTC.

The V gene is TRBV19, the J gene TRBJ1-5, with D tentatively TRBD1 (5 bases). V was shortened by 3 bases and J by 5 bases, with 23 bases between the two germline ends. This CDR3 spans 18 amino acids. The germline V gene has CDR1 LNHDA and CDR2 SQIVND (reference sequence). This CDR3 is CASSMSDAYGALHQPQHF. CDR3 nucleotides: TGTGCCAGTAGTATGTCCGACGCTTACGGGGCCTTACATCAGCCCCAGCATTTT.

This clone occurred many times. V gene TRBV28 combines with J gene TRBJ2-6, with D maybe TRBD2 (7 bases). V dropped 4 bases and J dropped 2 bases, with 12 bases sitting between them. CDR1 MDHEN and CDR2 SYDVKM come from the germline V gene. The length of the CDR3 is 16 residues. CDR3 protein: CASSYGGAAGANVLTF. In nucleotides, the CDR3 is TGTGCCAGCAGTTATGGGGGGGCCGCTGGGGCCAACGTCCTGACTTTC.

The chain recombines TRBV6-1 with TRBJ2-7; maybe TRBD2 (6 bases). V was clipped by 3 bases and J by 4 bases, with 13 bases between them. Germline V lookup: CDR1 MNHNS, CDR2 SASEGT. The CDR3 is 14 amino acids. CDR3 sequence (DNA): TGTGCCAGCAGTGATGTTCATAGCGGATACGAGCAGTACTTC. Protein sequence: CASSDVHSGYEQYF.

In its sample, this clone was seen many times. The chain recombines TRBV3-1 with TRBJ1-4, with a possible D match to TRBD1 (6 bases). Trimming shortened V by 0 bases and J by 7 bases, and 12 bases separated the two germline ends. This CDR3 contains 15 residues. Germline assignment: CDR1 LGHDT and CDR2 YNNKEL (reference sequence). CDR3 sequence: CASSQEPGDVEKLFF. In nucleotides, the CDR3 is TGTGCCAGCAGCCAAGAGCCAGGGGACGTTGAAAAACTGTTTTTT.

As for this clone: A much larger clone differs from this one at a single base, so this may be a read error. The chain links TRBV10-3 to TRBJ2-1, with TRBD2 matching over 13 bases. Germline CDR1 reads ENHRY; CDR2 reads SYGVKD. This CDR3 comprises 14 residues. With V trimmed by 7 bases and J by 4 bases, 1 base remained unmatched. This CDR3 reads CAIMGLAGYNEQFF. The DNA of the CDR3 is TGTGCCATCATGGGACTAGCGGGGTACAATGAGCAGTTCTTC.

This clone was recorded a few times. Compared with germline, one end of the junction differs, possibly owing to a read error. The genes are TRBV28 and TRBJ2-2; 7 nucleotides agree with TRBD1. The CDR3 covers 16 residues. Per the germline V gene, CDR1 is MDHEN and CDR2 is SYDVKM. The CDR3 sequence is CASRPRDRLNTWELFF. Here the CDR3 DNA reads TGTGCCAGCAGGCCTCGGGACAGACTGAACACCTGGGAGCTGTTTTTT.

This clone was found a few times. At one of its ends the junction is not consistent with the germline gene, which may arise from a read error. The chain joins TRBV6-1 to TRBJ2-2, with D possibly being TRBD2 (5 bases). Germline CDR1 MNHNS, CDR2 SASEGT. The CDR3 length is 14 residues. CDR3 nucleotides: TGTGCCAGCAGTGAAGGACTGTGCACCGGGGATCTGTTTTTT. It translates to CASSEGLCTGDLFF.

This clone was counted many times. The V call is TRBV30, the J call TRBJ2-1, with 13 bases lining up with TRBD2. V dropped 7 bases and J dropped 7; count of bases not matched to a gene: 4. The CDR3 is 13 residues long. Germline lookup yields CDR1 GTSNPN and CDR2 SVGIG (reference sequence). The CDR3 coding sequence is TGTGCCTCCAAGACTAGCGGGAGGAATGAGCAGTTCTTC. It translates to CASKTSGRNEQFF.

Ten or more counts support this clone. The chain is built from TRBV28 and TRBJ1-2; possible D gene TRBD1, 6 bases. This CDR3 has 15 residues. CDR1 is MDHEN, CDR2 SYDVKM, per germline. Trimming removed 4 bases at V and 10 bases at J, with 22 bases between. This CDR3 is CASSSLIQGLSSYTF. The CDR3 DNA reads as TGTGCCAGCAGTTCATTAATACAGGGTCTGTCGTCCTACACCTTC.

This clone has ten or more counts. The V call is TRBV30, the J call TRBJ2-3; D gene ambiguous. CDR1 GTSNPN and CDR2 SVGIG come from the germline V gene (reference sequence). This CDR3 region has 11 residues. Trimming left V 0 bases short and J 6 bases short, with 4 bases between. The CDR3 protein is CAWSVLDTQYF. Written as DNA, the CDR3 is TGTGCCTGGAGTGTACTTGATACGCAGTATTTT.

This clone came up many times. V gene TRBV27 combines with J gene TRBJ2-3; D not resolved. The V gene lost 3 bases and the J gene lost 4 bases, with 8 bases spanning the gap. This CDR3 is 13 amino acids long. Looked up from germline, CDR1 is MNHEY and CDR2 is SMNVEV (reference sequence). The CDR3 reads CASSFLFPDTQYF. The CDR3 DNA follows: TGTGCCAGCAGTTTCTTATTCCCAGATACGCAGTATTTT.

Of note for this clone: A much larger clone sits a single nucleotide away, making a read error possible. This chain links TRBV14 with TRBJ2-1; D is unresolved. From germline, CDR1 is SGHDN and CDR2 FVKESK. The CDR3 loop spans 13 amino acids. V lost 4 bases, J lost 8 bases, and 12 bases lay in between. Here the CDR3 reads CASSPRIVYEQFF. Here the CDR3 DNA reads TGTGCCAGCAGCCCACGTATAGTGTATGAGCAGTTCTTC.

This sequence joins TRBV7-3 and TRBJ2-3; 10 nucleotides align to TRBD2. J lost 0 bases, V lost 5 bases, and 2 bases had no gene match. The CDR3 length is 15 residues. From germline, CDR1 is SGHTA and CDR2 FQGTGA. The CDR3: CASSLSGGSTDTQYF. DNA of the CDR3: TGTGCCAGCAGCCTTAGCGGGGGGAGCACAGATACGCAGTATTTT.

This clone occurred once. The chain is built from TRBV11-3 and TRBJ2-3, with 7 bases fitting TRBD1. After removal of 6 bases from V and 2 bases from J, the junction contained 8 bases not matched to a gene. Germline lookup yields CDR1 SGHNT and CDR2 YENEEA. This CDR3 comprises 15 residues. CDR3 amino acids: CASRPQGIATDTQYF. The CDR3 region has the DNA TGTGCCAGCAGACCACAGGGGATAGCCACAGATACGCAGTATTTT.

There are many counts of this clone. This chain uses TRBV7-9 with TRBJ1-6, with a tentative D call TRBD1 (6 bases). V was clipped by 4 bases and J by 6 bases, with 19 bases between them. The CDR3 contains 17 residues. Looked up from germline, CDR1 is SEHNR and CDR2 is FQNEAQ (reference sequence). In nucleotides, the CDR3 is TGTGCCAGCAGCTCAGGGGATACCCTACTATCTAATTCACCCCTCCACTTT. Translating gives CASSSGDTLLSNSPLHF.

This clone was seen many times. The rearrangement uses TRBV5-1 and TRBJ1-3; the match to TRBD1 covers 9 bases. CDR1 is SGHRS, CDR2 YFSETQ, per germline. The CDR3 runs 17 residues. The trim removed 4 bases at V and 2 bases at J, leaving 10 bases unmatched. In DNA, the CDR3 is TGCGCCAGCAGCCCCGGGGGGACAGGGATAACTGGAAACACCATATATTTT. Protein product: CASSPGGTGITGNTIYF.

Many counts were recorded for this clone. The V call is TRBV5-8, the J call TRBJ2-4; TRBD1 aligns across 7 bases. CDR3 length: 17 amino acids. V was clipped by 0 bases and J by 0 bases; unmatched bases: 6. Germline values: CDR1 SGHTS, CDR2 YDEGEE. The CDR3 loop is CASSLEGQSVAKNIQYF. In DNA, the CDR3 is TGTGCCAGCAGCTTGGAGGGACAGAGTGTAGCCAAAAACATTCAGTACTTC.

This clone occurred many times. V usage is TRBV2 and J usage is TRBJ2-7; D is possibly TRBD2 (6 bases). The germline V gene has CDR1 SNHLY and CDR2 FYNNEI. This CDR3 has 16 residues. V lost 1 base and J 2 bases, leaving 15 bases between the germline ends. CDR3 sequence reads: CASSEVSGGMAYEQYF. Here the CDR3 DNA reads TGTGCCAGCAGTGAAGTGTCTGGCGGGATGGCCTACGAGCAGTACTTC.

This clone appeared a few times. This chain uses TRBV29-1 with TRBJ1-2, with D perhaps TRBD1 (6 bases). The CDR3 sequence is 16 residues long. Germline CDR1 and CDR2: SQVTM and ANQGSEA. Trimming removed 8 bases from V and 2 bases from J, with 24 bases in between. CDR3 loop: CSLGPWTVLENYGYTF. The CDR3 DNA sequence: TGCAGCCTGGGTCCCTGGACAGTGTTGGAAAACTATGGCTACACCTTC.